The clone carrying this T cell receptor (beta chain) has at least ten counts. The antigen remains undetermined. The data originate from a study of identical twins. TCRdb independently ran MiXCR on the 5' RACE reads; one entry per CDR3 protein. Here the sample spans some 330,000 distinct CDR3 sequences, about 10% being singletons. Trimming removed 1 base from V and 9 bases from J, with 13 bases in between. CDR3 length: 14 residues. Germline V gene lookup returns CDR1 MGHRA and CDR2 YSYEKL. Broader study findings: Zero-insertion findings could be partly confounded by invariant cells (MAIT and iNKT cells).

The source material was naive T cells sorted from blood. The J gene is TRBJ2-1, the V gene TRBV4-1, with a weak D call TRBD2 (5 bases). This clonotype originated in a woman aged 45-65 years in good health. The CDR3 nucleotides are TGCGCCAGCAGCCAAGGTGCGGGTTTGGGTGAGCAGTTCTTC. Translated, it gives CASSQGAGLGEQFF.